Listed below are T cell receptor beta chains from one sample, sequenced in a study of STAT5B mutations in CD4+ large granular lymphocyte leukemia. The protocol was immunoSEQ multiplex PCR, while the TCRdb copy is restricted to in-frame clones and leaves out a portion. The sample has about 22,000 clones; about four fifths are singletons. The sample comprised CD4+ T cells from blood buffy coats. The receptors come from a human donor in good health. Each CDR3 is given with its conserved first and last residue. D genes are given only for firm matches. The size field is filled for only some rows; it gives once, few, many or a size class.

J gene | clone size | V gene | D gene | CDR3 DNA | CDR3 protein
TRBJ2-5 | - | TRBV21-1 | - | TGTGCCAGCAGTCCCATGGGGCCTAGCGGGGGGGCCCGAAAGACCCAGTACTTC | CASSPMGPSGGARKTQYF
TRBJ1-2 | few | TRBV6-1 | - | TGTGCCAGCAGTGAAGCAGGGGTGGGCTATGGCTACACCTTC | CASSEAGVGYGYTF
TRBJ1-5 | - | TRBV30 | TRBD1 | TGTGCCTGGGGGACAGGGGGCGCGGGCAATCAGCCCCAGCATTTT | CAWGTGGAGNQPQHF
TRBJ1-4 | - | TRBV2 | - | TGTGCCAGCAGGTCGGACAGTAATCCTTCGAATGAAAAACTGTTTTTT | CASRSDSNPSNEKLFF
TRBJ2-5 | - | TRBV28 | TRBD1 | TGTGCCAGCAGAACAGATCCGGGACAGGGGCTACGGGAGACCCAGTACTTC | CASRTDPGQGLRETQYF
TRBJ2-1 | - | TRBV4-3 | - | TGCGCCAGCAGCCAAGATACAGGGTTCGGTGAGCAGTTCTTC | CASSQDTGFGEQFF
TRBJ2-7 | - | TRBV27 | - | TGTGCCAGCAGTTTTGGGGTCCCTCGCTACGAGCAGTACTTC | CASSFGVPRYEQYF
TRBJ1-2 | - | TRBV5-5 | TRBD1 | TGTGCCAGCAGCTTGGCCGGGACAGTCTATGGCTACACCTTC | CASSLAGTVYGYTF
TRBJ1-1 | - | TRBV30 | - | TGTGCCTGGGACGGACGGATGAACACTGAAGCTTTCTTT | CAWDGRMNTEAFF
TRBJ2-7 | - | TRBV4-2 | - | TGTGCCAGCAGCCAAGATCGCGGGGGCCTCTCCTACGAGCAGTACTTC | CASSQDRGGLSYEQYF
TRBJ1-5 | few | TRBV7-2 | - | TGTGCCAGCAGCTTAGATTCGCAGCCCCAGCATTTT | CASSLDSQPQHF
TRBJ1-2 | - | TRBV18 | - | TGTGCCAGCTCAGGAGGGACCCCGAACTATGGCTACACCTTC | CASSGGTPNYGYTF
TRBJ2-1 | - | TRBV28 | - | TGTGCCAGCAGTACAACTAGCCCCCCTCACAATGAGCAGTTCTTC | CASSTTSPPHNEQFF
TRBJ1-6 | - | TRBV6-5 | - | TGTGCCAGCAGTTACTCAAGGGAAAATTCACCCCTCCACTTT | CASSYSRENSPLHF
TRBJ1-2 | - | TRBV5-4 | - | TGTGCCAGCAGCTTGTGGGATATCCCCTATGGCTACACCTTC | CASSLWDIPYGYTF
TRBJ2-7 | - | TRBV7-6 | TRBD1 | TGTGCCAGCAGCCTGGGACAGGGGAGGGGCGAGCAGTACTTC | CASSLGQGRGEQYF
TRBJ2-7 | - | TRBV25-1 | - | TGTGCCAGCAGTGAGGGTAGTCGGTACGAGCAGTACTTC | CASSEGSRYEQYF
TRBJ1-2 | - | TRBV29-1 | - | TGCAGCGTTAAAGGGGACCTAACTAACTATGGCTACACCTTC | CSVKGDLTNYGYTF
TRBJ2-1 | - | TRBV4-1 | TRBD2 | TGCGCCAGCAGCCAAGAGAGGGGGGGAGCGGGGGGCCGCGGCCCACATGAGCAGTTCTTC | CASSQERGGAGGRGPHEQFF
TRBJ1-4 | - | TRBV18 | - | TGTGCCAGCTCACCTTCGTCAGGGAGGGAAAAACTGTTTTTT | CASSPSSGREKLFF
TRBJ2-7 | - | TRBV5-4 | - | TGTGCCAGCAGCCCCTCGGGCAGGGAACACTACGAGCAGTACTTC | CASSPSGREHYEQYF
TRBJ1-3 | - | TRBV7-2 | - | TGTGCCAGCAGCTTAGAAGTTTCGGGGGCGGGAAACACCATATATTTT | CASSLEVSGAGNTIYF
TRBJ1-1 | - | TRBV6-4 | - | TGTGCCAGCACCCCAAGGGGGGCTTCTGAAGCTTTCTTT | CASTPRGASEAFF
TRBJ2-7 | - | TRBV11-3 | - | TGTGCCAGCAGCACAGGGGGGGGGACCTACGAGCAGTACTTC | CASSTGGGTYEQYF
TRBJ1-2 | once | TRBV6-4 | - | TGTGCCAGCAGTGCACAGGCTTCAGTCCCAGTCTATGGCTACACCTTC | CASSAQASVPVYGYTF